This T cell receptor beta chain was sequenced in a study of cytomegalovirus exposure and HLA in healthy donors. A note on this clone: The antigen is not known.

Germline assignment: CDR1 MDHEN and CDR2 SYDVKM. The CDR3 has 15 residues. V was shortened by 2 bases and J by 0 bases, with 8 bases between the two germline ends. General study results and limits: Most of the TCR beta V segments (in an earlier analysis) were productive either about 87% or about 30% of the time. TCR sequences were mostly rare, though some public TCRs occurred in many donors.

PCR used 60 Vbeta primers and 13 Jbeta primers. In the authors' workflow: About 10 million shared chains were among some 75 million unique TCR beta chains counted in a later analysis. Assay used: immunoSEQ multiplex PCR; TCRdb lists only in-frame clones, some missing. Clone size and V and J calls were adopted from that table, with D and trimming inferred from the DNA. Among 150,000 to 200,000 clones listed, under 85% were seen once. When sampled, the donors appeared nominally healthy, though they likely had unrecorded immune exposures. This clonotype was obtained from a female donor in good health and CMV-seronegative. The rearrangement joins TRBV28 to TRBJ1-5; D gene unclear. The sample taken for sequencing was PBMCs. In nucleotides, the CDR3 is TGTGCCAGCAGTTTAGGTCAGTATAGCAATCAGCCCCAGCATTTT. Encoded protein: CASSLGQYSNQPQHF.